A selection of T cell receptor beta chains follows, all from one sample in a study of regulatory T cells. Using immunoSEQ multiplex PCR, the repertoire was profiled, and TCRdb retains in-frame clones only, with some absent. The sample has more than 15,000 clones; around 80% are singletons. The specimen was conventional CD4+ T cells sorted from blood. These receptors were collected from a person between 30 and 45 years old with CD3G deficiency. The CDR3 runs from the conserved cysteine through the conserved F or W. Each record gives: V gene, D gene, clone size, J gene, CDR3 protein, CDR3 DNA. The D gene is left open where the match is weak. Clone size is given for some rows only: seen once, a few or many times, or a class if the clone is expanded.

V: TRBV28; D: TRBD1; size: .; J: TRBJ2-7; CDR3: CASTEKRGTGGHEQYF; DNA: TGTGCCAGCACCGAAAAACGGGGGACAGGGGGACACGAGCAGTACTTC
V: TRBV27; D: .; size: .; J: TRBJ1-1; CDR3: CASSFTPLTEAFF; DNA: TGTGCCAGCAGTTTCACACCCCTCACCGAAGCTTTCTTT
V: TRBV28; D: TRBD1; size: .; J: TRBJ1-1; CDR3: CASSRRGGGSRWTEAFF; DNA: TGTGCCAGCAGTCGTAGAGGAGGGGGCTCAAGATGGACTGAAGCTTTCTTT
V: TRBV7-8; D: .; size: .; J: TRBJ2-7; CDR3: CASSLVGGVPYEQYF; DNA: TGTGCCAGCAGCTTAGTAGGTGGAGTCCCCTACGAGCAGTACTTC
V: TRBV19; D: .; size: few; J: TRBJ1-5; CDR3: CASSMEPNQPQHF; DNA: TGTGCCAGTAGTATGGAACCAAATCAGCCCCAGCATTTT
V: TRBV5-1; D: .; size: .; J: TRBJ1-1; CDR3: CASSLRSWERDEAFF; DNA: TGCGCCAGCAGCTTGCGGTCCTGGGAGAGAGATGAAGCTTTCTTT
V: TRBV20-1; D: .; size: .; J: TRBJ1-2; CDR3: CSARKGDGYTF; DNA: TGCAGTGCTCGAAAGGGAGACGGCTACACCTTC
V: TRBV28; D: .; size: .; J: TRBJ1-1; CDR3: CASSSLGGGLNTEAFF; DNA: TGTGCCAGCAGTTCTCTCGGGGGGGGACTGAACACTGAAGCTTTCTTT
V: TRBV6-6; D: TRBD1; size: .; J: TRBJ2-2; CDR3: CASSRDRGVTGELFF; DNA: TGTGCCAGCAGCCGGGACAGGGGAGTAACCGGGGAGCTGTTTTTT
V: TRBV28; D: .; size: .; J: TRBJ2-2; CDR3: CASNTRLGRGNTGELFF; DNA: TGTGCCAGCAATACCCGCCTGGGCAGAGGAAACACCGGGGAGCTGTTTTTT
V: TRBV19; D: .; size: .; J: TRBJ1-1; CDR3: CASSILGQSRTEAFF; DNA: TGTGCCAGTAGTATCCTCGGGCAGAGTCGCACTGAAGCTTTCTTT
V: TRBV10-3; D: .; size: few; J: TRBJ2-4; CDR3: CAISEQQGDSIQYF; DNA: TGTGCCATCAGTGAACAACAGGGAGACAGCATTCAGTACTTC
V: TRBV28; D: .; size: .; J: TRBJ1-1; CDR3: CASRQWSTEAFF; DNA: TGTGCCAGTCGACAGTGGAGCACTGAAGCTTTCTTT
V: TRBV7-8; D: TRBD1; size: .; J: TRBJ1-2; CDR3: CASSGGTGGGYGYTF; DNA: TGTGCCAGCAGCGGAGGAACAGGGGGCGGCTATGGCTACACCTTC
V: TRBV28; D: .; size: .; J: TRBJ1-1; CDR3: CASSWVGQRYTEAFF; DNA: TGTGCCAGCAGTTGGGTCGGGCAGCGATACACTGAAGCTTTCTTT
V: TRBV7-9; D: TRBD1; size: once; J: TRBJ1-2; CDR3: CASSTDRVNYGYTF; DNA: TGTGCCAGCAGCACGGACAGGGTCAACTATGGCTACACCTTC
V: TRBV6-5; D: .; size: .; J: TRBJ1-1; CDR3: CASSLAVNTEAFF; DNA: TGTGCCAGCAGTTTAGCAGTGAACACTGAAGCTTTCTTT
V: TRBV28; D: TRBD2; size: .; J: TRBJ2-3; CDR3: CASSPRGLAGVADTQYF; DNA: TGTGCCAGCAGTCCAAGGGGCCTAGCGGGGGTGGCAGATACGCAGTATTTT
V: TRBV28; D: .; size: .; J: TRBJ2-7; CDR3: CASSPWRDTGREQYF; DNA: TGTGCCAGCAGTCCATGGAGGGACACCGGTCGGGAGCAGTACTTC
V: TRBV10-3; D: .; size: .; J: TRBJ2-1; CDR3: CAISEGAPTSNEQFF; DNA: TGTGCCATCAGTGAGGGCGCTCCAACCAGCAATGAGCAGTTCTTC
V: TRBV6-1; D: TRBD2; size: few; J: TRBJ2-3; CDR3: CASSETMGLAGPTQYF; DNA: TGTGCCAGCAGTGAAACGATGGGACTAGCGGGACCGACGCAGTATTTT
V: TRBV28; D: TRBD1; size: .; J: TRBJ1-1; CDR3: CASRDRGREAFF; DNA: TGTGCCAGCAGAGACAGGGGGCGCGAAGCTTTCTTT
V: TRBV6-1; D: .; size: .; J: TRBJ1-1; CDR3: CASSFGQGSTEAFF; DNA: TGTGCCAGCAGTTTTGGTCAGGGGAGCACTGAAGCTTTCTTT
V: TRBV19; D: .; size: .; J: TRBJ2-1; CDR3: CASSTQTGGEQFF; DNA: TGTGCCAGTAGCACCCAGACAGGAGGTGAGCAGTTCTTC
V: TRBV30; D: TRBD1; size: .; J: TRBJ1-4; CDR3: CAWSQQGEKLFF; DNA: TGTGCCTGGAGTCAACAGGGGGAAAAACTGTTTTTT
V: TRBV10-3; D: .; size: .; J: TRBJ2-7; CDR3: CAISESRGREQYF; DNA: TGTGCCATCAGTGAGTCCCGGGGGCGGGAGCAGTACTTC
V: TRBV28; D: .; size: .; J: TRBJ2-2; CDR3: CASSRPLGGNTGELFF; DNA: TGTGCCAGCAGTCGTCCCCTCGGGGGCAACACCGGGGAGCTGTTTTTT
V: TRBV12-5; D: TRBD2; size: .; J: TRBJ2-1; CDR3: CASGLVMTTSGGYNEQFF; DNA: TGTGCTAGTGGTTTGGTAATGACAACTAGCGGGGGATACAATGAGCAGTTCTTC
V: TRBV6-1; D: .; size: .; J: TRBJ2-7; CDR3: CASSFNYEQYF; DNA: TGTGCCAGCAGTTTTAACTACGAGCAGTACTTC
V: TRBV7-9; D: TRBD2; size: .; J: TRBJ2-3; CDR3: CASSPGTSADTQYF; DNA: TGTGCCAGCAGCCCAGGGACTAGCGCGGATACGCAGTATTTT
V: TRBV28; D: .; size: .; J: TRBJ1-2; CDR3: CASRRGGWRRIVSYTF; DNA: TGTGCCAGCAGGCGGGGGGGATGGCGCCGGATAGTGAGCTACACCTTC
V: TRBV28; D: .; size: few; J: TRBJ1-1; CDR3: CASSKRTNAVKMNTEAFF; DNA: TGTGCCAGCAGTAAGCGGACAAATGCGGTCAAAATGAACACTGAAGCTTTCTTT
V: TRBV20-1; D: TRBD1; size: .; J: TRBJ1-2; CDR3: CSAAQDRGNTF; DNA: TGCAGTGCTGCCCAGGACAGGGGGAACACCTTC
V: TRBV5-1; D: .; size: .; J: TRBJ1-1; CDR3: CASSLEAGRRAFF; DNA: TGCGCCAGCAGCTTGGAGGCAGGTCGGAGAGCTTTCTTT
V: TRBV4-3; D: TRBD1; size: .; J: TRBJ2-5; CDR3: CASSQVGRGFLAQYF; DNA: TGCGCCAGCAGCCAAGTCGGCAGGGGGTTTCTCGCCCAGTACTTC
V: TRBV28; D: .; size: .; J: TRBJ1-1; CDR3: CASSSLLGRTEAFF; DNA: TGTGCCAGCAGTTCGCTTTTAGGGCGCACTGAAGCTTTCTTT
V: TRBV28; D: .; size: .; J: TRBJ1-5; CDR3: CASSSVDQPQHF; DNA: TGTGCCAGCAGTTCCGTGGATCAGCCCCAGCATTTT
V: TRBV19; D: .; size: once; J: TRBJ2-2; CDR3: CASSLSGRGPNTGELFF; DNA: TGTGCCAGTAGTCTAAGCGGCAGGGGTCCCAACACCGGGGAGCTGTTTTTT
V: TRBV6-1; D: .; size: once; J: TRBJ2-1; CDR3: CASSEMGSRSSYNEQFF; DNA: TGTGCCAGCAGTGAAATGGGGTCTCGGAGCTCCTACAATGAGCAGTTCTTC
V: TRBV7-9; D: TRBD1; size: once; J: TRBJ1-4; CDR3: CASSYRDRATNEKLFF; DNA: TGTGCCAGCAGCTACCGGGACAGGGCAACTAATGAAAAACTGTTTTTT
V: TRBV18; D: .; size: .; J: TRBJ1-5; CDR3: CASSPGGGNQPQHF; DNA: TGTGCCAGCTCACCCGGGGGGGGTAATCAGCCCCAGCATTTT
V: TRBV6-5; D: TRBD2; size: .; J: TRBJ2-7; CDR3: CASRRTSGSYEQYF; DNA: TGTGCCAGCAGGAGGACTAGCGGGAGCTACGAGCAGTACTTC
V: TRBV28; D: TRBD1; size: .; J: TRBJ1-5; CDR3: CASSLGQDRRNQPQHF; DNA: TGTGCCAGCAGTTTAGGGCAGGACAGGAGGAATCAGCCCCAGCATTTT
V: TRBV7-9; D: TRBD2; size: .; J: TRBJ2-2; CDR3: CASSLVPSGRVTGELFF; DNA: TGTGCCAGCAGCTTAGTCCCCAGCGGGAGAGTCACCGGGGAGCTGTTTTTT
V: TRBV6-1; D: .; size: .; J: TRBJ1-2; CDR3: CASSQDRTYGYTF; DNA: TGTGCCAGCAGCCAAGACAGGACGTATGGCTACACCTTC
V: TRBV28; D: .; size: .; J: TRBJ1-2; CDR3: CASSLAGRRDGYTF; DNA: TGTGCCAGCAGTTTGGCAGGCCGTAGGGATGGCTACACCTTC
V: TRBV6-1; D: .; size: .; J: TRBJ2-5; CDR3: CASRGTTEYF; DNA: TGTGCCAGCAGAGGGACCACCGAGTACTTC
V: TRBV7-9; D: .; size: few; J: TRBJ2-1; CDR3: CASSPRLKNEQFF; DNA: TGTGCCAGCAGTCCCAGACTGAAAAATGAGCAGTTCTTC
V: TRBV28; D: .; size: .; J: TRBJ2-4; CDR3: CASSSVGAGAKNIQYF; DNA: TGTGCCAGCAGTTCGGTGGGCGCGGGGGCCAAAAACATTCAGTACTTC
V: TRBV13; D: TRBD1; size: .; J: TRBJ2-3; CDR3: CASSLDRGWGTDTQYF; DNA: TGTGCCAGCAGCTTAGACAGGGGCTGGGGCACAGATACGCAGTATTTT
V: TRBV20-1; D: .; size: .; J: TRBJ2-5; CDR3: CSATRQETQYF; DNA: TGCAGTGCTACTAGGCAAGAGACCCAGTACTTC
V: TRBV19; D: .; size: .; J: TRBJ1-2; CDR3: CASSIVMEADYGYTF; DNA: TGTGCCAGTAGTATAGTGATGGAGGCCGACTATGGCTACACCTTC
V: TRBV11-1; D: TRBD1; size: .; J: TRBJ2-1; CDR3: CASSSTRDRGGKDNEQFF; DNA: TGTGCCAGCAGCTCAACGAGGGACAGGGGGGGAAAGGACAATGAGCAGTTCTTC
V: TRBV6-5; D: .; size: once; J: TRBJ2-3; CDR3: CASSKNRRYTDTQYF; DNA: TGTGCCAGCAGCAAGAACCGGCGATACACAGATACGCAGTATTTT
V: TRBV5-1; D: TRBD1; size: .; J: TRBJ2-6; CDR3: CASSPPGTGVSGANVLTF; DNA: TGCGCCAGCAGCCCACCCGGGACAGGGGTCTCTGGGGCCAACGTCCTGACTTTC
V: TRBV10-3; D: .; size: .; J: TRBJ1-2; CDR3: CAISESSPGHYGYTF; DNA: TGTGCCATCAGTGAGTCGTCGCCAGGGCACTATGGCTACACCTTC